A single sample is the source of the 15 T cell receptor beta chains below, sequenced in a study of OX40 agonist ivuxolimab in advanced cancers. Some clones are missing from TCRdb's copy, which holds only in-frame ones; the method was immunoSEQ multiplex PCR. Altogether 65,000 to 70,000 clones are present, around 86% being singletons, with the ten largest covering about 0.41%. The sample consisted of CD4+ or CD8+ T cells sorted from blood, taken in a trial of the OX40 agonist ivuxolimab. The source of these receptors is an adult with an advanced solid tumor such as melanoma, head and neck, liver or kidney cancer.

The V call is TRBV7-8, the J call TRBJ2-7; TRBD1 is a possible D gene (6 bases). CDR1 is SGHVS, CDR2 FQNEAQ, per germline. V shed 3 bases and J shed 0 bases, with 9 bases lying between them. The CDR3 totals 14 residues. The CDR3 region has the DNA TGTGCCAGCAGCTTTTGGGACACCTCCTACGAGCAGTACTTC. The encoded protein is CASSFWDTSYEQYF.

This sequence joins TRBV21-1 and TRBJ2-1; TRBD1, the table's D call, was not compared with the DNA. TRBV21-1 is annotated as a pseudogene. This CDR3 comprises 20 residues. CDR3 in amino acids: CASSKALDQGPNPSYNEQFF. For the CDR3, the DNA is TGTGCCAGCAGCAAAGCCCTCGACCAGGGGCCGAACCCCTCCTACAATGAGCAGTTCTTC.

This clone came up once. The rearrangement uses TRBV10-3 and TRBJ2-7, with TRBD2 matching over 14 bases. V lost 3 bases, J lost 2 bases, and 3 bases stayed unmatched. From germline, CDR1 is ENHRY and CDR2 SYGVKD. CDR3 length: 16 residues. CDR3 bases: TGTGCCATCAGTGACCCGGGACTAGCGGGAGCCTACGAGCAGTACTTC. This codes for CAISDPGLAGAYEQYF.

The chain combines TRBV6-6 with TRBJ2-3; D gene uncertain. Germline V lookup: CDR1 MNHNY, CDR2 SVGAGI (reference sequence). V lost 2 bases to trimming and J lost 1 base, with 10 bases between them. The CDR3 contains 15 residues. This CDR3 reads CASSYGKTRTDTQYF. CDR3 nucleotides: TGTGCCAGCAGTTACGGGAAAACCCGCACAGATACGCAGTATTTT.

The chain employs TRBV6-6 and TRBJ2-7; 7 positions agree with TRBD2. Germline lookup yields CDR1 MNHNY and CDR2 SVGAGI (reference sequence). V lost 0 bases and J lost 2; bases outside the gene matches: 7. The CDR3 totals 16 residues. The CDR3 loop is CASSYSRAGTTYEQYF. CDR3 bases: TGTGCCAGCAGTTACTCGAGAGCGGGAACAACCTACGAGCAGTACTTC.

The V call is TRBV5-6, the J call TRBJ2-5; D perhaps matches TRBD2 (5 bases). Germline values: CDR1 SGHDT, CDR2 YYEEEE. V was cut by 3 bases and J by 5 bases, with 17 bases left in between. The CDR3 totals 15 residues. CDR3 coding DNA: TGTGCCAGCAGCTCCCGTGGTAGCGCCGGGGAGACCCAGTACTTC. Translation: CASSSRGSAGETQYF. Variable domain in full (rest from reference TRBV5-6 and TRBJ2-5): DAGVTQSPTHLIKTRGQQVTLRCSPKSGHDTVSWYQQALGQGPQFIFQYYEEEERQRGNFPDRFSGHQFPNYSSELNVNALLLGDSALYLCASSSRGSAGETQYFGPGTRLLVL.

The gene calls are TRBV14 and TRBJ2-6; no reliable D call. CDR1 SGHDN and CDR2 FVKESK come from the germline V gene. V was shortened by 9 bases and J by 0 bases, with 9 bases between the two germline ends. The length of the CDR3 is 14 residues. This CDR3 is CASSPSSGANVLTF. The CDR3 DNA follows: TGTGCCAGTTCCCCTTCCTCTGGGGCCAACGTCCTGACTTTC.

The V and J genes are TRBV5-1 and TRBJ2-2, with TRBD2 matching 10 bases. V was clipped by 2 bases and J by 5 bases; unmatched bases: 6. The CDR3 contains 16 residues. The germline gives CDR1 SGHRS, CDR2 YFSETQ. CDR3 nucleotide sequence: TGCGCCAGCAGCTTATCTACTAGCGGGAAAACCGGGGAGCTGTTTTTT. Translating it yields CASSLSTSGKTGELFF.

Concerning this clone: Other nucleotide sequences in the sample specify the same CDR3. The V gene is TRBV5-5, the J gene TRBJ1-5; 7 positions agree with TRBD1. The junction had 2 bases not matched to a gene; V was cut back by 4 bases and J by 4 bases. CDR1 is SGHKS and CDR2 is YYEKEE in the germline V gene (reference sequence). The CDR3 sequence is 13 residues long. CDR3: CASSRDSNQPQHF. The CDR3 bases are TGTGCCAGCAGCCGGGACAGTAATCAGCCCCAGCATTTT.

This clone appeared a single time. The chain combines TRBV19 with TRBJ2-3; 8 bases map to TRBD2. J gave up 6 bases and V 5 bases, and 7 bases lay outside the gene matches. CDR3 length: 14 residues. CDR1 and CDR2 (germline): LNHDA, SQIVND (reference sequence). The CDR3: CASSLGTSKDTQYF. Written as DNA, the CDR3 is TGTGCCAGTAGTCTTGGGACTAGTAAGGATACGCAGTATTTT.

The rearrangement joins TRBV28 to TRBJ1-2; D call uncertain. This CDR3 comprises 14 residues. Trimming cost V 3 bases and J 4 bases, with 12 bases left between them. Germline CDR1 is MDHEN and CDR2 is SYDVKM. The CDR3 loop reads CASSFNNALYGYTF. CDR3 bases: TGTGCCAGCAGTTTTAATAACGCCCTCTATGGCTACACCTTC.

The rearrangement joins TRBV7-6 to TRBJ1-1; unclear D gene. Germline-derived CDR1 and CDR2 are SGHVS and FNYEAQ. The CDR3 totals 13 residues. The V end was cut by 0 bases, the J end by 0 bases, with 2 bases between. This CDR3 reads CASSLAMNTEAFF. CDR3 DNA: TGTGCCAGCAGCTTAGCTATGAACACTGAAGCTTTCTTT.

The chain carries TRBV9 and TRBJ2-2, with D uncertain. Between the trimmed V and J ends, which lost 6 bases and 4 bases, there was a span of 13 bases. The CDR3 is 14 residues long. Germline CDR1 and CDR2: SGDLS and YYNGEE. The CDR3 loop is CASTRRVGTGELFF. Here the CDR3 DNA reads TGTGCCAGCACCCGAAGAGTGGGCACCGGGGAGCTGTTTTTT. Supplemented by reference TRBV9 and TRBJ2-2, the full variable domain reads DSGVTQTPKHLITATGQRVTLRCSPRSGDLSVYWYQQSLDQGLQFLIQYYNGEERAKGNILERFSAQQFPDLHSELNLSSLELGDSALYFCASTRRVGTGELFFGEGSRLTVL.

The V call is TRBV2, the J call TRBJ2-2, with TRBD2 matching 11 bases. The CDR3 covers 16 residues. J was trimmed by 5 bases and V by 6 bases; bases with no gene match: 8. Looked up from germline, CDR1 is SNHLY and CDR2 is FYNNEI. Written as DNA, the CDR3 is TGTGCCAGCAGGGAAACTAGCGGGGGAATTACCGGGGAGCTGTTTTTT. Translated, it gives CASRETSGGITGELFF.

The chain's CDR3 is CASSLGAAGAYGYTF. Written as DNA, the CDR3 is TGTGCCAGCAGCTTGGGAGCCGCGGGGGCCTATGGCTACACCTTC. The chain joins TRBV5-5 to TRBJ1-2; D might be TRBD1 (6 bases). The CDR3 has 15 residues. The germline CDR1 and CDR2 sequences are SGHKS and YYEKEE (reference sequence). Trimming cost V 0 bases and J 4 bases, with 13 bases left between them.